These 15 T cell receptor beta chains share one sample of origin, sequenced in a study of T cell responses to AZD1222 COVID-19 vaccine. This table comes from immunoSEQ multiplex PCR, and its TCRdb copy is limited to in-frame clones, with some not included. The sample contains tens of thousands of clones, around 89% of which appear only once. This specimen consisted of peripheral blood, obtained on day 0 of AZD1222 vaccination. The receptors here all came from an adult in good health.

This chain uses TRBV6-5 with TRBJ2-5; TRBD2 is a possible D gene (7 bases). V gave up 7 bases and J gave up 6 bases, with 21 bases separating them. The CDR3 length is 15 residues. Germline values: CDR1 MNHEY, CDR2 SVGAGI. The CDR3 spells CASTNQWGGLKTQYF. In DNA, the CDR3 is TGTGCCAGCACCAACCAATGGGGGGGCTTGAAGACCCAGTACTTC.

The rearrangement links TRBV7-8 to TRBJ1-3; D gene ambiguous. V was clipped by 5 bases and J by 0 bases, with 11 bases between them. The germline V gene encodes CDR1 SGHVS and CDR2 FQNEAQ. This CDR3 has 15 residues. The CDR3 region is CASSRDSGSGNTIYF. The CDR3 nucleotides are TGTGCCAGCAGCCGAGACTCTGGCTCTGGAAACACCATATATTTT.

V usage is TRBV19 and J usage is TRBJ1-2; no clear D. The V end was cut by 5 bases, the J end by 3 bases, with 16 bases between. The CDR3 extends over 15 amino acids. The V gene's germline CDR1 is LNHDA and CDR2 SQIVND (reference sequence). CDR3 coding DNA: TGTGCCAGTAGTCCGAGGAGGGTAAGGGACTATGGCTACACCTTC. Protein product: CASSPRRVRDYGYTF. Combining the CDR3 with reference TRBV19 and TRBJ1-2 gives the whole variable domain DGGITQSPKYLFRKEGQNVTLSCEQNLNHDAMYWYRQDPGQGLRLIYYSQIVNDFQKGDIAEGYSVSREKKESFPLTVTSAQKNPTAFYLCASSPRRVRDYGYTFGSGTRLTVV.

This clone has more than one count but fewer than ten. The genes are TRBV5-4 and TRBJ1-1; D gene unclear. V was shortened by 0 bases and J by 4 bases, with 13 bases between the two germline ends. The CDR3 has 15 residues. In germline, CDR1 is SGHNT, CDR2 YYREEE (reference sequence). CDR3 protein: CASSLAPTRSTEAFF. Written as DNA, the CDR3 is TGTGCCAGCAGCTTGGCGCCGACGAGGAGCACTGAAGCTTTCTTT.

The chain carries TRBV19 and TRBJ1-5; tentatively, D is TRBD1 (6 bases). V was shortened by 3 bases and J by 10 bases, with 13 bases between the two germline ends. The length of the CDR3 is 13 residues. Germline CDR1 is LNHDA and CDR2 is SQIVND (reference sequence). Here the CDR3 reads CASSILGASPQHF. The CDR3 nucleotides read TGTGCCAGTAGTATCTTGGGGGCTAGTCCCCAGCATTTT.

The rearrangement uses TRBV5-1 and TRBJ2-7; 11 bases are shared with TRBD1. V dropped 4 bases and J dropped 2; count of bases not matched to a gene: 2. Germline lookup yields CDR1 SGHRS and CDR2 YFSETQ. The CDR3 is made up of 14 amino acids. DNA for the CDR3: TGCGCCAGCAGCACGGGACAGGGGGCCTACGAGCAGTACTTC. Translated, it gives CASSTGQGAYEQYF.

This chain uses TRBV10-3 with TRBJ2-1; the D is unclear. The CDR3 has 15 amino acids. CDR1 is ENHRY and CDR2 is SYGVKD in the germline V gene. V lost 1 base and J 0 bases, leaving 7 bases between the germline ends. In DNA, the CDR3 is TGTGCCATCAGTGAGTTTCAGAGCTCCTACAATGAGCAGTTCTTC. It encodes CAISEFQSSYNEQFF.

The chain carries TRBV9 and TRBJ2-2; maybe TRBD2 (6 bases). V gave up 6 bases and J gave up 2 bases, with 29 bases separating them. Germline V gene sequence: CDR1 SGDLS, CDR2 YYNGEE. The CDR3 is 20 residues long. The CDR3 region is CASTIIFPESGSKNTGELFF. The DNA of the CDR3 is TGTGCCAGCACCATTATATTTCCGGAGAGCGGGTCTAAAAACACCGGGGAGCTGTTTTTT.

The V call is TRBV5-1, the J call TRBJ2-1; TRBD2 matches 8 bases. V was pared by 3 bases and J by 4 bases, with 6 bases of the junction left unmatched. Germline V gene data show CDR1 as SGHRS and CDR2 as YFSETQ. The CDR3 loop spans 15 amino acids. CDR3 DNA sequence: TGCGCCAGCAGCTCCACTAGCGGTGTATACAATGAGCAGTTCTTC. This sequence encodes CASSSTSGVYNEQFF.

Points on this clone: Mismatch with germline at one junction end may stem from a read error. The chain couples TRBV7-9 to TRBJ2-3; 8 bases match TRBD2. The CDR3 consists of 14 residues. CDR1 is SEHNR, CDR2 FQNEAQ, per germline (reference sequence). The chain's CDR3 is CASSLGLEVFGLSF. CDR3 DNA sequence: TGTGCCAGCAGCCTGGGACTAGAAGTCTTTGGATTAAGTTTT.

With respect to this clone: Different DNA sequences within this sample yield the same CDR3. J is TRBJ2-5 and V is TRBV28, with 9 bases lining up with TRBD2. Germline CDR1 is MDHEN and CDR2 is SYDVKM. CDR3 length: 13 residues. J lost 5 bases, V lost 7 bases, and 5 bases had no gene match. CDR3 loop: CASKAGGVETQYF. DNA of the CDR3: TGTGCCAGCAAAGCGGGAGGAGTGGAGACCCAGTACTTC.

The chain couples TRBV3-1 (or the pseudogene TRBV3-2) to TRBJ2-7; 9 nucleotides agree with TRBD1. The CDR3 covers 17 residues. Per germline, CDR1 LGHDT and CDR2 YNNKEL (reference sequence). J was trimmed by 6 bases and V by 3 bases; bases with no gene match: 15. The chain's CDR3 is CASSHSRDRVVGVEQYF. CDR3 DNA sequence: TGTGCCAGCAGCCATAGCCGGGACAGGGTAGTAGGGGTCGAGCAGTACTTC.

The J gene is TRBJ2-5, the V gene TRBV25-1; D is unresolved. V shed 3 bases and J shed 0 bases, with 8 bases lying between them. The germline V gene encodes CDR1 MGHDK and CDR2 SYGVNS. The CDR3 is 14 amino acids. The CDR3 loop is CASSDPGHQETQYF. In nucleotides, the CDR3 is TGTGCCAGCAGTGACCCAGGACACCAAGAGACCCAGTACTTC.

The chain employs TRBV4-1 and TRBJ1-4, with D hard to call. The V gene lost 1 base and the J gene lost 1 base, with 10 bases spanning the gap. This CDR3 is 16 amino acids long. Germline assignment: CDR1 MGHRA and CDR2 YSYEKL. The CDR3 DNA sequence: TGCGCCAGCAGCCAAGTTCCGGGTTTAACTAATGAAAAACTGTTTTTT. Encoded protein: CASSQVPGLTNEKLFF.

The V and J genes are TRBV27 and TRBJ2-2; D is perhaps TRBD2 (6 bases). CDR1 and CDR2 from the germline V gene are MNHEY and SMNVEV (reference sequence). There are 14 residues in the CDR3. V gave up 6 bases and J gave up 5 bases, with 13 bases separating them. The CDR3 spells CASSRLGGTGELFF. CDR3 bases: TGTGCCAGCAGCCGGTTGGGGGGAACCGGGGAGCTGTTTTTT.